This entry lists 20 T cell receptor beta chains sequenced from one sample in a study of beta chain features in type 1 diabetes. Every isolated RNA sample was fully reverse transcribed, so sequencing captured expressed TCRB transcripts. Profiled with immunoSEQ multiplex PCR; TCRdb holds only in-frame clones, not every one. Seen here are a few hundred thousand clones, over 13% observed once, and the top ten hold approximately 0.02%. Sequencing was done on a sample of naive CD4+ T cells from blood. The origin of the receptors is a woman aged 18-35 years in good health.

This clone was counted between two and nine times. This chain links TRBV25-1 with TRBJ1-1, with TRBD1 matching 11 bases. The CDR3 totals 13 residues. Germline CDR1 reads MGHDK; CDR2 reads SYGVNS. The junction had 4 bases not matched to a gene; V was cut back by 6 bases and J by 7 bases. The CDR3 protein is CASRRGQGDEAFF. DNA for the CDR3: TGTGCCAGCAGACGGGGACAGGGGGATGAAGCTTTCTTT.

This clone was recorded a few times. The chain joins TRBV27 to TRBJ2-7; 9 bases are a match to TRBD1. CDR1 is MNHEY, CDR2 SMNVEV, per germline (reference sequence). Unmatched junction bases numbered 9, after V lost 5 bases and J lost 1 base. This CDR3 is 16 amino acids long. Written as DNA, the CDR3 is TGTGCCAGCAGTCACCCGGGACAGGGTTTGTCCTACGAGCAGTACTTC. Encoded protein: CASSHPGQGLSYEQYF.

The gene calls are TRBV11-2 and TRBJ2-5; D is unclear. Trimming took off 5 bases at V and 0 bases at J, with 4 bases between the two ends. Germline lookup yields CDR1 SGHAT and CDR2 FQNNGV. This CDR3 contains 12 residues. The CDR3 sequence is CASSPYQETQYF. CDR3 nucleotide sequence: TGTGCCAGCAGCCCCTACCAAGAGACCCAGTACTTC.

This clone was recorded a few times. The chain uses TRBV28 and TRBJ2-7; 8 bases are shared with TRBD2. The CDR3 covers 14 residues. From germline, CDR1 is MDHEN and CDR2 SYDVKM. J gave up 1 base and V 6 bases, and 5 bases lay outside the gene matches. CDR3 sequence (DNA): TGTGCCAGCAGCTCGGGAGGGCCTTCCTACGAGCAGTACTTC. Translating gives CASSSGGPSYEQYF.

This clone came up a few times. CDR3 nucleotides: TGTGCCACTTCGGGACTAGCGGTCTACAATGAGCAGTTCTTC. It specifies CATSGLAVYNEQFF. V and J are TRBV2 and TRBJ2-1, with 11 bases aligning to TRBD2. The CDR3 is made up of 14 amino acids. Germline CDR1 reads SNHLY; CDR2 reads FYNNEI. J was trimmed by 3 bases and V by 10 bases; bases with no gene match: 5.

The gene calls are TRBV7-9 and TRBJ2-5; 7 nucleotides agree with TRBD2. The DNA end is more similar to TRBJ2-7, so the J call may be wrong. The CDR3 is made up of 16 amino acids. From germline, CDR1 is SEHNR and CDR2 FQNEAQ (reference sequence). Written as DNA, the CDR3 is TGTGCCAGCAGCTTAGCGCTTGGCGGGAGCGGCGACGAGCAGTACTTC. It specifies CASSLALGGSGDEQYF.

This clone was seen a handful of times. The chain carries TRBV30 and TRBJ2-7, with TRBD1 matching 9 bases. Germline CDR1 GTSNPN, CDR2 SVGIG (reference sequence). The CDR3 covers 12 residues. V lost 7 bases and J lost 5; bases outside the gene matches: 6. CDR3 sequence reads: CASDRGGNEQYF. The CDR3 coding sequence is TGTGCCTCTGACAGGGGGGGCAACGAGCAGTACTTC. Full variable domain (missing parts from reference TRBV30 and TRBJ2-7): SQTIHQWPATLVQPVGSPLSLECTVEGTSNPNLYWYRQAAGRGLQLLFYSVGIGQISSEVPQNLSASRPQDRQFILSSKKLLLSDSGFYLCASDRGGNEQYFGPGTRLTVT.

In this sample, this clone turned up a few times. The chain has TRBV29-1 and TRBJ2-1; D gene uncertain. CDR3 length equals 14 residues. Germline CDR1 is SQVTM and CDR2 is ANQGSEA. Deletions cut 0 bases from V and 5 bases from J, with 11 bases between. The CDR3 here is CSVEDRLANNEQFF. The CDR3 nucleotides read TGCAGCGTTGAAGATCGACTGGCTAACAATGAGCAGTTCTTC.

The chain carries TRBV13 and TRBJ2-1, with TRBD2 as a possible D gene (6 bases). Germline V gene sequence: CDR1 PRHDT, CDR2 FYEKMQ (reference sequence). Trimming took off 4 bases at V and 5 bases at J, with 18 bases between the two ends. The CDR3 contains 16 residues. The CDR3 is CASSSPDYFGDNEQFF. In nucleotides, the CDR3 is TGTGCCAGCAGCTCCCCGGACTATTTTGGAGACAATGAGCAGTTCTTC. The full variable domain, completed using reference TRBV13 and TRBJ2-1, is AAGVIQSPRHLIKEKRETATLKCYPIPRHDTVYWYQQGPGQDPQFLISFYEKMQSDKGSIPDRFSAQQFSDYHSELNMSSLELGDSALYFCASSSPDYFGDNEQFFGPGTRLTVL.

This chain connects TRBV28 to TRBJ1-1; 7 bases are a match to TRBD1. CDR3 size: 13 residues. Germline V gene lookup returns CDR1 MDHEN and CDR2 SYDVKM. V lost 7 bases and J lost 10; bases outside the gene matches: 12. The CDR3 region is CASNAGQMWRAFF. DNA of the CDR3: TGTGCCAGCAACGCGGGACAGATGTGGAGAGCTTTCTTT.

This clone was found a few times. The chain carries TRBV30 and TRBJ2-1, with unresolved D. The germline V gene has CDR1 GTSNPN and CDR2 SVGIG (reference sequence). The V end was cut by 1 base, the J end by 15 bases, with 16 bases between. The CDR3 length is 12 residues. DNA for the CDR3: TGTGCCTGGAGTGATTCTGGCGGAGTTCCGTTCTTC. It yields the protein CAWSDSGGVPFF.

The rearrangement links TRBV2 to TRBJ2-1; TRBD1 matches 9 bases. Germline values: CDR1 SNHLY, CDR2 FYNNEI. This CDR3 region has 15 residues. The ends lost 6 bases at V and 7 bases at J; junction bases unmatched: 10. This CDR3 reads CASSVRDRVENEQFF. The CDR3 DNA reads as TGTGCCAGCAGCGTCCGGGACAGGGTCGAAAATGAGCAGTTCTTC.

V usage is TRBV11-2 and J usage is TRBJ2-1; 13 nucleotides line up with TRBD2. The germline CDR1 and CDR2 sequences are SGHAT and FQNNGV. Trimming at V came to 3 bases and at J to 0 bases, leaving 8 bases not matched to a gene. This CDR3 is built from 19 residues. The CDR3 loop reads CASSFSGTSGIYSYNEQFF. The CDR3 DNA follows: TGTGCCAGCAGCTTTTCCGGGACTAGCGGGATTTACTCCTACAATGAGCAGTTCTTC.

This clone was counted only a few times. The chain recombines TRBV29-1 with TRBJ1-1; tentative D call: TRBD1 (6 bases). V was cut by 4 bases and J by 4 bases, with 13 bases left in between. Germline V CDR1 and CDR2: SQVTM, ANQGSEA. The CDR3 is 13 residues long. The CDR3, as DNA: TGCAGCGTTGGTTTTTCAGGGGCCACTGAAGCTTTCTTT. This gives the protein CSVGFSGATEAFF.

The chain combines TRBV7-2 with TRBJ2-7, with D tentatively TRBD2 (6 bases). The CDR3 has 13 amino acids. Germline V gene lookup returns CDR1 SGHTA and CDR2 FQGNSA. V shed 2 bases and J shed 6 bases, with 11 bases lying between them. CDR3 sequence (DNA): TGTGCCAGCAGCTTATTGAACGGGGGCGAGCAGTACTTC. It codes for CASSLLNGGEQYF.

V gene TRBV2 combines with J gene TRBJ2-3; D might be TRBD1 (5 bases). The CDR3 extends over 14 amino acids. Germline V gene lookup returns CDR1 SNHLY and CDR2 FYNNEI. The V gene lost 11 bases and the J gene lost 0 bases, with 15 bases spanning the gap. The CDR3 nucleotides read TGTGCCTATTGCCGTCGGACAAGCACAGATACGCAGTATTTT. Its translation is CAYCRRTSTDTQYF.

The V and J genes are TRBV30 and TRBJ1-4; D gene unclear. This CDR3 is built from 13 residues. Germline lookup yields CDR1 GTSNPN and CDR2 SVGIG (reference sequence). Trimming cost V 2 bases and J 4 bases, with 8 bases left between them. CDR3 coding DNA: TGTGCCTGGAGTAGAGCCGGTAATGAAAAACTGTTTTTT. Its protein product is CAWSRAGNEKLFF.

The chain carries TRBV29-1 and TRBJ2-3, with 7 bases identical to TRBD2. Germline trimming cut 2 bases from V and 3 bases from J; bases unmatched to any gene: 8. This CDR3 is 15 amino acids long. Germline lookup yields CDR1 SQVTM and CDR2 ANQGSEA. CDR3 in amino acids: CSVELAAPATDTQYF. DNA of the CDR3: TGCAGCGTTGAACTAGCGGCACCGGCGACAGATACGCAGTATTTT.

This rearrangement joins TRBV28 to TRBJ2-5, with D perhaps TRBD2 (6 bases). Germline CDR1 and CDR2: MDHEN and SYDVKM. CDR3 length equals 15 residues. Trimming removed 3 bases from V and 4 bases from J, with 15 bases in between. CDR3 DNA: TGTGCCAGCAGTTTTGGTTCGGGAGCGCCAGAGACCCAGTACTTC. It translates to CASSFGSGAPETQYF. Full variable domain (remainder filled in from reference TRBV28 and TRBJ2-5): DVKVTQSSRYLVKRTGEKVFLECVQDMDHENMFWYRQDPGLGLRLIYFSYDVKMKEKGDIPEGYSVSREKKERFSLILESASTNQTSMYLCASSFGSGAPETQYFGPGTRLLVL.

This clone was detected only a few times. V is TRBV30 and J is TRBJ2-1, with 12 bases aligning to TRBD2. The trim removed 5 bases at V and 11 bases at J, leaving 13 bases unmatched. The CDR3 loop spans 15 amino acids. Germline loops: CDR1 GTSNPN, CDR2 SVGIG (reference sequence). The CDR3 DNA reads as TGTGCCTGGGCCCTAGCGGGAGGGAGGCCCAGCAAGCAGTTCTTC. Its protein is CAWALAGGRPSKQFF.